The entry below describes one T cell receptor (beta chain). The sample originates from a study of T cell repertoires in aging, cancer and after chemotherapy. Study details: Donor ages fell into six groups from 30 or younger up to 70 or older.

Peripheral blood genomic DNA, not sorted cells or RNA, was the template. A mixed TRB-A/B primer pool amplified rearranged TRB by multiplex touch-down PCR. TCRdb recomputed calls from the multiplex PCR reads with MiXCR, one row per CDR3 protein. This table has fewer than 10,000 distinct CDR3 sequences, about 38% appearing once. The sequencing sample was made of blood. The receptor was derived from a human donor with a solid tumor.

This CDR3 is CASSLGGSDNEQFF. CDR3 nucleotide sequence: TGTGCCAGCAGTTTAGGTGGTAGCGACAATGAGCAGTTCTTC. This rearrangement joins TRBV12-3 or TRBV12-4 to TRBJ2-1; TRBD2 is a possible D gene (5 bases). Trimming left V 1 base short and J 5 bases short, with 9 bases between. The CDR3 is 14 residues long.